These 10 T cell receptor beta chains share one sample of origin, sequenced in a study of T cell repertoires in cytomegalovirus infection. MiXCR was run by TCRdb on the reads, yielding one entry per CDR3 protein. The sample lists 490,000 or so distinct CDR3 sequences, roughly 12% occurring once. Sequencing used PBMCs. The receptors were gathered from a human donor in good health (CMV status not recorded). Some clones in this sample may be carry-over from other donors' samples.

The chain has TRBV2 and TRBJ2-1; 11 bases match TRBD1. CDR1 is SNHLY, CDR2 FYNNEI, per germline. The CDR3 has 12 amino acids. Unmatched junction bases numbered 0, after V lost 6 bases and J lost 8 bases. CDR3: CASRGQGDEQFF. Here the CDR3 DNA reads TGTGCCAGCAGGGGACAGGGGGATGAGCAGTTCTTC.

In its sample, this clonotype was seen a few times. The chain employs TRBV14 and TRBJ1-6; the D gene is possibly TRBD1 (5 bases). The CDR3 length is 13 residues. Per germline, CDR1 SGHDN and CDR2 FVKESK. Trimming took 6 bases from V and 5 from J, leaving 8 bases between them. CDR3 amino acids: CASRWGNNSPLHF. In DNA, the CDR3 is TGTGCCAGCAGGTGGGGGAATAATTCACCCCTCCACTTT. The full variable domain, in which reference TRBV14 and TRBJ1-6 provide the parts outside the CDR3, is EAGVTQFPSHSVIEKGQTVTLRCDPISGHDNLYWYRRVMGKEIKFLLHFVKESKQDESGMPNNRFLAERTGGTYSTLKVQPAELEDSGVYFCASRWGNNSPLHFGNGTRLTVT.

There are a few counts of this clonotype. This CDR3 is CASSQEDGRVYNEQFF. CDR3 sequence (DNA): TGTGCCAGCAGCCAAGAAGACGGGAGAGTCTACAATGAGCAGTTCTTC. This chain joins TRBV3-1 and TRBJ2-1; D perhaps matches TRBD2 (6 bases). There are 16 residues in the CDR3. Germline CDR1 LGHDT, CDR2 YNNKEL (reference sequence). V was clipped by 0 bases and J by 3 bases, with 12 bases between them.

This clonotype was observed many times. This rearrangement joins TRBV2 to TRBJ2-1; the D gene is possibly TRBD1 (6 bases). The CDR3 has 16 residues. CDR1 is SNHLY and CDR2 is FYNNEI in the germline V gene. The germline V and J ends were trimmed by 5 bases and 8 bases, with 22 bases remaining between them. DNA of the CDR3: TGTGCCAGCAGTTTTTCCGGACAGAGGAAGCACGATGAGCAGTTCTTC. Protein product: CASSFSGQRKHDEQFF.

This clonotype has a handful of counts. The rearrangement joins TRBV2 to TRBJ2-6; maybe TRBD1 (6 bases). Per the germline V gene, CDR1 is SNHLY and CDR2 is FYNNEI. Deletions cut 4 bases from V and 1 base from J, with 11 bases between. The length of the CDR3 is 16 residues. CDR3 region: CASSGPRGSGANVLTF. DNA of the CDR3: TGTGCCAGCAGTGGCCCCAGGGGATCTGGGGCCAACGTCCTGACTTTC.

This clonotype was seen repeatedly, ten times or more. This chain connects TRBV2 to TRBJ2-6; a possible D gene is TRBD1 (7 bases). Trimming took off 6 bases at V and 3 bases at J, with 12 bases between the two ends. Per germline, CDR1 SNHLY and CDR2 FYNNEI. The CDR3 sequence is 15 residues long. CDR3: CASRPQGGGANVLTF. CDR3 bases: TGTGCCAGCAGACCCCAGGGGGGTGGGGCCAACGTCCTGACTTTC.

This clonotype was observed at least ten times. V gene TRBV12-3 or TRBV12-4 combines with J gene TRBJ2-3; D is possibly TRBD2 (6 bases). This CDR3 has 12 residues. CDR3 sequence: CAGRGSTDTQYF. The CDR3 bases are TGTGCGGGGCGGGGTAGCACAGATACGCAGTATTTT.

This clonotype has ten or more counts. This chain joins TRBV7-8 and TRBJ1-1; possibly TRBD1 for D (6 bases). Germline V gene data show CDR1 as SGHVS and CDR2 as FQNEAQ. V was pared by 1 base and J by 2 bases, with 14 bases between. The CDR3 totals 16 residues. In nucleotides, the CDR3 is TGTGCCAGCAGCTTAGAACCAGGGGACCTAAACACTGAAGCTTTCTTT. This codes for CASSLEPGDLNTEAFF.

In this sample, this clonotype turned up many times. This chain joins TRBV10-3 and TRBJ1-2; D is ambiguous. This CDR3 is built from 12 residues. V lost 8 bases and J 2 bases, leaving 9 bases between the germline ends. Germline V gives CDR1 ENHRY, CDR2 SYGVKD. In DNA, the CDR3 is TGTGCCATCCAACCCGGAAACTATGGCTACACCTTC. Its protein is CAIQPGNYGYTF.

This clonotype was seen ten or more times. The chain links TRBV11-2 to TRBJ1-1, with 10 bases identical to TRBD1. Germline CDR1 and CDR2: SGHAT and FQNNGV. The ends lost 1 base at V and 10 bases at J; junction bases unmatched: 15. The CDR3 contains 17 residues. As DNA, the CDR3 is TGTGCCAGCAGCTTAGTCCCCCGGGACAGGGGACCCGTAGGAGCTTTCTTT. Translation: CASSLVPRDRGPVGAFF.